A single sample is the source of the 18 T cell receptor beta chains below, sequenced in a study of OX40 agonist ivuxolimab in advanced cancers. Assay used: immunoSEQ multiplex PCR; TCRdb lists only in-frame clones, some missing. The sample lists roughly 56,000 clones, around nine tenths seen once, with around 0.56% in the top ten. The specimen was CD4+ or CD8+ T cells sorted from blood, collected in a trial of the OX40 agonist ivuxolimab. Every receptor here comes from an adult with an advanced solid tumor such as melanoma, head and neck, liver or kidney cancer.

The genes are TRBV27 and TRBJ2-1, with 9 bases identical to TRBD2. Germline loops: CDR1 MNHEY, CDR2 SMNVEV (reference sequence). The CDR3 totals 17 residues. The V gene end was trimmed by 3 bases and the J gene end by 4 bases; junction bases not matched to a gene: 10. As DNA, the CDR3 is TGTGCCAGCAGTTTTTCCCCCGGCGGGAGGGTTTACAATGAGCAGTTCTTC. Amino acids: CASSFSPGGRVYNEQFF.

The chain joins TRBV5-4 to TRBJ2-3, with a weak D call TRBD2 (5 bases). Trimming removed 4 bases at V and 2 bases at J, with 11 bases between. From germline, CDR1 is SGHNT and CDR2 YYREEE (reference sequence). The CDR3 spans 14 residues. CDR3 protein: CASSPQRHTDTQYF. The CDR3 DNA follows: TGTGCCAGCAGCCCTCAGCGGCACACAGATACGCAGTATTTT.

The V call is TRBV29-1, the J call TRBJ2-7, with 7 nucleotides matching TRBD1. CDR1 is SQVTM and CDR2 is ANQGSEA in the germline V gene. Germline trimming cut 7 bases from V and 6 bases from J; bases unmatched to any gene: 6. The CDR3 has 11 residues. The CDR3 loop is CSGRTGPEQYF. The DNA for the CDR3 is TGCAGCGGTCGGACAGGACCCGAGCAGTACTTC.

The V and J genes are TRBV29-1 and TRBJ2-7; 12 positions match TRBD2. Trimming cost V 6 bases and J 2 bases; bases outside gene matches: 5. Germline CDR1 and CDR2: SQVTM and ANQGSEA. This CDR3 is built from 14 residues. In DNA, the CDR3 is TGCAGCGTGGCGACTAGCGGGAGAACCTACGAGCAGTACTTC. It yields the protein CSVATSGRTYEQYF.

This clone appeared once. The rearrangement uses TRBV30 and TRBJ2-1, with D perhaps TRBD1 (5 bases). CDR1 and CDR2 (germline): GTSNPN, SVGIG (reference sequence). V lost 5 bases and J 10 bases, leaving 12 bases between the germline ends. The CDR3 contains 11 residues. CDR3 residues: CAWGDRREQFF. CDR3 DNA: TGTGCCTGGGGCGACAGACGGGAGCAGTTCTTC. The full variable domain, in which reference TRBV30 and TRBJ2-1 provide the parts outside the CDR3, is SQTIHQWPATLVQPVGSPLSLECTVEGTSNPNLYWYRQAAGRGLQLLFYSVGIGQISSEVPQNLSASRPQDRQFILSSKKLLLSDSGFYLCAWGDRREQFFGPGTRLTVL.

The V and J genes are TRBV5-8 and TRBJ2-3, with 10 bases matching TRBD2. With 1 base clipped from V and 0 bases from J, the junction kept 5 bases outside the gene matches. The length of the CDR3 is 17 residues. Germline assignment: CDR1 SGHTS and CDR2 YDEGEE. This chain's CDR3 is CASSLTWTSGSTDTQYF. The CDR3 DNA reads as TGTGCCAGCAGCTTGACTTGGACTAGCGGTAGCACAGATACGCAGTATTTT.

The V gene is TRBV5-4, the J gene TRBJ2-2, with 10 nucleotides matching TRBD2. V was clipped by 4 bases and J by 5 bases; unmatched bases: 5. The germline gives CDR1 SGHNT, CDR2 YYREEE (reference sequence). The CDR3 contains 15 residues. CDR3 bases: TGTGCCAGCAGCCAAGCGGGAGGGCGTACCGGGGAGCTGTTTTTT. This gives the protein CASSQAGGRTGELFF.

The rearrangement links TRBV7-9 to TRBJ1-1, with D uncertain. V was clipped by 6 bases and J by 1 base, with 6 bases between them. CDR3 length equals 12 residues. Germline V lookup: CDR1 SEHNR, CDR2 FQNEAQ (reference sequence). CDR3 region: CASSQQNTEAFF. The CDR3 bases are TGTGCCAGCAGTCAGCAGAACACTGAAGCTTTCTTT.

This clone was observed a handful of times. The rearrangement uses TRBV7-3 and TRBJ2-3; no definite D call. This CDR3 is 16 amino acids long. The V end lost 5 bases, the J end lost 0 bases, and 15 bases lay between the germline ends. Looked up from germline, CDR1 is SGHTA and CDR2 is FQGTGA. The CDR3 region is CASSQHAADSTDTQYF. DNA for the CDR3: TGTGCCAGCAGCCAACATGCTGCGGACAGCACAGATACGCAGTATTTT.

The chain carries TRBV28 and TRBJ1-2; D may be TRBD1 (6 bases). The CDR3 runs to 14 residues. Deletions cut 3 bases from V and 5 bases from J, with 13 bases between. CDR1 and CDR2 from the germline V gene are MDHEN and SYDVKM. CDR3 sequence (DNA): TGTGCCAGCAGTTTGCCCATAGGACAGTATGGCTACACCTTC. Protein: CASSLPIGQYGYTF.

The rearrangement links TRBV18 to TRBJ1-5, with D possibly matching TRBD1 (5 bases). The CDR3 is 13 residues long. Trimming took off 6 bases at V and 9 bases at J, with 15 bases between the two ends. CDR1 is KGHSH, CDR2 LQKENI, per germline. The CDR3 loop is CASSWDAAAPQHF. The CDR3, as DNA: TGTGCCAGCTCGTGGGACGCGGCGGCGCCCCAGCATTTT.

The chain recombines TRBV9 with TRBJ2-7; possibly TRBD2 for D (6 bases). The CDR3 is made up of 14 amino acids. Germline CDR1 SGDLS, CDR2 YYNGEE. Between the trimmed V and J ends, which lost 4 bases and 3 bases, there was a span of 14 bases. CDR3 residues: CASSPGTSLYEQYF. The CDR3 coding sequence is TGTGCCAGCAGCCCTGGGACTTCTCTCTACGAGCAGTACTTC.

This chain connects TRBV28 to TRBJ2-7; possibly TRBD1 or TRBD2 for D (5 bases each). CDR3 size: 13 residues. Looked up from germline, CDR1 is MDHEN and CDR2 is SYDVKM. The V end lost 7 bases, the J end lost 2 bases, and 12 bases lay between the germline ends. This CDR3 reads CASTGTVTYEQYF. CDR3 DNA sequence: TGTGCCAGCACTGGGACCGTAACCTACGAGCAGTACTTC.

This clone has only a few counts. The J gene is TRBJ2-4, the V gene TRBV19; TRBD2 matches 13 bases. The V gene's germline CDR1 is LNHDA and CDR2 SQIVND (reference sequence). V lost 8 bases to trimming and J lost 7 bases; unmatched junction nucleotides: 11. This CDR3 has 16 amino acids. CDR3 protein: CASQRLAGGYDNIQYF. The CDR3 bases are TGTGCCAGTCAGAGACTAGCGGGAGGTTACGACAACATTCAGTACTTC.

This clone occurred a few times. This rearrangement joins TRBV29-1 to TRBJ1-1; 8 bases map to TRBD1. The junction had 5 bases not matched to a gene; V was cut back by 4 bases and J by 7 bases. CDR1 is SQVTM, CDR2 ANQGSEA, per germline. The CDR3 sequence is 12 residues long. This chain's CDR3 is CSVGTGSGEAFF. The CDR3 DNA reads TGCAGCGTTGGGACAGGGAGCGGTGAAGCTTTCTTT.

V gene TRBV14 combines with J gene TRBJ2-2; 9 bases fit TRBD1. CDR1 and CDR2 (germline): SGHDN, FVKESK. Trimming cost V 4 bases and J 5 bases; bases outside gene matches: 20. The CDR3 runs to 20 residues. CDR3 protein: CASSPQGQGITGEVTGELFF. The CDR3 region has the DNA TGTGCCAGCAGCCCTCAGGGACAGGGAATAACGGGAGAGGTGACCGGGGAGCTGTTTTTT. Drawing the rest from reference TRBV14 and TRBJ2-2, the complete variable domain is EAGVTQFPSHSVIEKGQTVTLRCDPISGHDNLYWYRRVMGKEIKFLLHFVKESKQDESGMPNNRFLAERTGGTYSTLKVQPAELEDSGVYFCASSPQGQGITGEVTGELFFGEGSRLTVL.

The rearrangement joins TRBV9 to TRBJ2-3; TRBD2 matches 12 bases. This CDR3 region has 16 residues. V lost 1 base, J lost 4 bases, and 4 bases stayed unmatched. Germline V gives CDR1 SGDLS, CDR2 YYNGEE. The CDR3 sequence: CASSVRLAGEADTQYF. The CDR3 DNA sequence: TGTGCCAGCAGCGTACGACTAGCGGGAGAGGCAGATACGCAGTATTTT.

The chain joins TRBV6-5 to TRBJ1-4, with 8 bases fitting TRBD1. In germline, CDR1 is MNHEY, CDR2 SVGAGI. This CDR3 has 13 residues. V shed 7 bases and J 6 bases; nucleotides not matched to a gene: 4. The CDR3 coding sequence is TGTGCCAGCAAAAGGGGACAGGATGAAAAACTGTTTTTT. Its translation: CASKRGQDEKLFF.